This T cell receptor beta chain was captured in a study of neurological immune-mediated disorders. Study observations and caveats: There were no CDR3 amino acid sequences shared by expanded clones across subjects, a result suggesting private repertoires in all groups. HTLV-1-associated myelopathy ranked highest for TCR clonal expansion and multiple sclerosis lowest, beneath healthy controls.

This clonotype was recorded many times. The antigen remains undetermined. 2 million PBMCs stored at -80 C were the source of the unsorted libraries. The CDR3 contains 14 residues. The V gene lost 5 bases and the J gene lost 2 bases, with 12 bases spanning the gap. CDR1 LNHDA and CDR2 SQIVND come from the germline V gene (reference sequence). Synthesis of cDNA was accomplished via 5'RACE employing 10-nucleotide random UMIs. TCRdb itself ran the 5' RACE reads through MiXCR, one entry per CDR3 protein. The repertoire holds about 82,000 distinct CDR3 sequences, with 2.6% as singletons. The sample consisted of PBMCs. This clonotype originated in a woman aged 25-40 years with multiple sclerosis. This sequence joins TRBV19 and TRBJ2-5; D is ambiguous. The CDR3 spells CASSPRLVQETQYF. Here the CDR3 DNA reads TGTGCCAGTAGTCCCCGACTGGTACAAGAGACCCAGTACTTC.